The present entry profiles one T cell receptor beta chain with its context. Its antigen remains unidentified. This sample's TCRbeta library carried unique molecular identifier barcodes. A single record per CDR3 protein comes from TCRdb applying MiXCR to the PCR reads. The data show under 450,000 distinct CDR3 sequences, with 15% to 20% seen just once and just under 30% held by the top ten. Germline CDR1 SGHRS, CDR2 YFSETQ. The CDR3 extends over 15 amino acids. With 4 bases clipped from V and 4 bases from J, the junction kept 7 bases outside the gene matches. This sample was taken from a study of T-cell reconstitution after alpha-beta-depleted transplantation in children. Findings and limits, study-wide: The origin of alpha-beta T cells about two months after transplant was reportedly several hundred expanded graft clones. T-cell counts and diversity were attributed mostly to newly produced T cells one year after transplant. Surviving recipient T cells and thymic progenitors underlay high day-60 TCRbeta diversity in some patients.

This rearrangement joins TRBV5-1 to TRBJ2-3, with 9 bases matching TRBD2. Specimen: PBMCs, mostly from graft donor cells, collected 360 days after TCRalphabeta/CD19-depleted stem cell transplant. This receptor was identified in a boy less than two years old who had a stem cell transplant for Wiskott-Aldrich syndrome, so the T cells may come from the graft donor. CDR3 nucleotide sequence: TGCGCCAGCAGCCAGGGGACTAGCAGCTCAGATACGCAGTATTTT. The encoded protein is CASSQGTSSSDTQYF. The variable domain in full, completed from reference TRBV5-1 and TRBJ2-3, reads KAGVTQTPRYLIKTRGQQVTLSCSPISGHRSVSWYQQTPGQGLQFLFEYFSETQRNKGNFPGRFSGRQFSNSRSEMNVSTLELGDSALYLCASSQGTSSSDTQYFGPGTRLTVL.